This passage covers 20 T cell receptor beta chains from one sample sequenced in a study of graft-versus-host responses after intestinal transplantation. The antigens for these receptors are not known. Profiled with immunoSEQ multiplex PCR; TCRdb holds only in-frame clones, not every one. Among about 130,000 clones listed, roughly 92% were seen once. Sequences were derived from unstimulated CD4+ T cells sorted from spleen or lymph node cells, sampled before intestinal transplant. These receptors were obtained from a human donor who received an intestinal transplant.

This clone was seen a single time. The CDR3 is CASSLRMNTEAFF. CDR3 DNA sequence: TGTGCCAGCAGTCTACGAATGAACACTGAAGCTTTCTTT. The rearrangement joins TRBV6-1 to TRBJ1-1, with unresolved D. Germline values: CDR1 MNHNS, CDR2 SASEGT. This CDR3 region has 13 residues. Trimming pared 5 bases from V and 0 bases from J, leaving 7 bases between.

V is TRBV10-2 and J is TRBJ1-5, with D unclear. This CDR3 is 15 amino acids long. Trimming shortened V by 3 bases and J by 0 bases, and 9 bases separated the two germline ends. CDR1 is WSHSY and CDR2 is SAAADI in the germline V gene. The CDR3 loop is CASSDISYSNQPQHF. The CDR3 DNA sequence: TGCGCCAGCAGTGACATCAGTTATAGCAATCAGCCCCAGCATTTT.

This clone appeared a single time. This chain connects TRBV5-4 to TRBJ1-1; possibly TRBD1 for D (5 bases). CDR3 length equals 13 residues. The V gene's germline CDR1 is SGHNT and CDR2 YYREEE (reference sequence). Trimming pared 0 bases from V and 10 bases from J, leaving 13 bases between. CDR3 sequence reads: CASSLESGSLAFF. In nucleotides, the CDR3 is TGTGCCAGCAGCTTGGAGTCAGGGTCGCTAGCTTTCTTT.

The J gene is TRBJ1-1, the V gene TRBV7-2; D may be TRBD1 (5 bases). The CDR3 covers 14 residues. The germline gives CDR1 SGHTA, CDR2 FQGNSA. V lost 1 base and J 1 base, leaving 7 bases between the germline ends. For the CDR3, the DNA is TGTGCCAGCAGCTTAGATCAGGGGAACACTGAAGCTTTCTTT. This translates into CASSLDQGNTEAFF.

The chain combines TRBV6-5 with TRBJ2-7; D call uncertain. Germline V lookup: CDR1 MNHEY, CDR2 SVGAGI. The CDR3 is 13 amino acids. V lost 6 bases, J lost 0 bases, and 9 bases lay in between. CDR3 protein: CASSPPNSYEQYF. Here the CDR3 DNA reads TGTGCCAGCAGCCCTCCAAACTCCTACGAGCAGTACTTC.

About this clone itself: The same CDR3 can be traced to other DNA sequences in this sample. The chain joins TRBV5-1 to TRBJ1-1; D remains ambiguous. V lost 1 base to trimming and J lost 2 bases, with 9 bases between them. The CDR3 length is 14 residues. Germline CDR1 and CDR2: SGHRS and YFSETQ. Written as DNA, the CDR3 is TGCGCCAGCAGCTTGAGGCAGGCCAACACTGAAGCTTTCTTT. Protein sequence: CASSLRQANTEAFF.

This clone was detected only once. The V and J genes are TRBV7-9 and TRBJ1-2; D is ambiguous. V was pared by 5 bases and J by 2 bases, with 9 bases between. Per germline, CDR1 SEHNR and CDR2 FQNEAQ (reference sequence). The CDR3 has 13 amino acids. The CDR3 region has the DNA TGTGCCAGCAGCCGTGACGGAAACTATGGCTACACCTTC. It specifies CASSRDGNYGYTF.

CDR3 bases: TGTGCCAGCAAGGTATACCTGCGGGATGACACAGATACGCAGTATTTT. It yields the protein CASKVYLRDDTDTQYF. The genes are TRBV7-3 and TRBJ2-3; a possible D gene is TRBD2 (6 bases). Trimming shortened V by 7 bases and J by 2 bases, and 19 bases separated the two germline ends. Germline V gene sequence: CDR1 SGHTA, CDR2 FQGTGA. This CDR3 is built from 16 residues.

The V and J genes are TRBV5-4 and TRBJ1-6, with TRBD1 as a possible D gene (6 bases). Germline CDR1 is SGHNT and CDR2 is YYREEE (reference sequence). Deletions cut 8 bases from V and 7 bases from J, with 16 bases between. This CDR3 is 14 amino acids long. The CDR3 nucleotides read TGTGCCAGTGGGGCAGGACAGAGAAATTCACCCCTCCACTTT. As protein: CASGAGQRNSPLHF. Supplemented by reference TRBV5-4 and TRBJ1-6, the full variable domain reads ETGVTQSPTHLIKTRGQQVTLRCSSQSGHNTVSWYQQALGQGPQFIFQYYREEENGRGNFPPRFSGLQFPNYSSELNVNALELDDSALYLCASGAGQRNSPLHFGNGTRLTVT.

V usage is TRBV6-6 and J usage is TRBJ2-7; 7 nucleotides agree with TRBD1. CDR1 is MNHNY and CDR2 is SVGAGI in the germline V gene (reference sequence). V dropped 6 bases and J dropped 9; count of bases not matched to a gene: 5. The CDR3 covers 11 residues. CDR3 protein: CASRDRDGQYF. In DNA, the CDR3 is TGTGCCAGCAGAGACAGGGATGGGCAGTACTTC.

This chain joins TRBV5-6 and TRBJ1-6; D not resolved. V was trimmed by 4 bases and J by 10 bases, leaving 15 bases between them. The CDR3 runs 14 residues. From germline, CDR1 is SGHDT and CDR2 YYEEEE. The CDR3 sequence is CASSQDPLGSPLHF. DNA of the CDR3: TGTGCCAGCAGCCAAGATCCTCTAGGATCACCCCTCCACTTT. Supplemented by reference TRBV5-6 and TRBJ1-6, the full variable domain reads DAGVTQSPTHLIKTRGQQVTLRCSPKSGHDTVSWYQQALGQGPQFIFQYYEEEERQRGNFPDRFSGHQFPNYSSELNVNALLLGDSALYLCASSQDPLGSPLHFGNGTRLTVT.

The chain is built from TRBV5-6 and TRBJ1-1; no definite D call. Germline V gene data show CDR1 as SGHDT and CDR2 as YYEEEE. The V gene lost 2 bases and the J gene lost 0 bases, with 2 bases spanning the gap. The CDR3 is 12 residues long. CDR3 sequence (DNA): TGTGCCAGCAGCTTCTTGAACACTGAAGCTTTCTTT. Translating it yields CASSFLNTEAFF. The variable domain in full, with the rest retrieved from reference TRBV5-6 and TRBJ1-1, is DAGVTQSPTHLIKTRGQQVTLRCSPKSGHDTVSWYQQALGQGPQFIFQYYEEEERQRGNFPDRFSGHQFPNYSSELNVNALLLGDSALYLCASSFLNTEAFFGQGTRLTVV.

Here the CDR3 reads CASNPPGGGLYNEQFF. The CDR3 DNA sequence: TGTGCCAGCAACCCCCCGGGGGGGGGTCTTTACAATGAGCAGTTCTTC. The V call is TRBV7-2, the J call TRBJ2-1, with TRBD2 matching 8 bases. From germline, CDR1 is SGHTA and CDR2 FQGNSA. V was clipped by 7 bases and J by 4 bases; unmatched bases: 12. This CDR3 is 16 amino acids long. Full variable domain (missing parts from reference TRBV7-2 and TRBJ2-1): GAGVSQSPSNKVTEKGKDVELRCDPISGHTALYWYRQSLGQGLEFLIYFQGNSAPDKSGLPSDRFSAERTGGSVSTLTIQRTQQEDSAVYLCASNPPGGGLYNEQFFGPGTRLTVL.

The chain is built from TRBV16 and TRBJ2-6; no clear D. The germline V gene encodes CDR1 KGHSY and CDR2 FQNENV. Trimming stripped 7 bases from V and 0 bases from J, with 10 bases between. The CDR3 is made up of 15 amino acids. CDR3 loop: CASTRTSSGANVLTF. DNA for the CDR3: TGTGCCAGCACCAGAACCTCCTCTGGGGCCAACGTCCTGACTTTC. The variable domain in full, with the rest retrieved from reference TRBV16 and TRBJ2-6, is GEEVAQTPKHLVRGEGQKAKLYCAPIKGHSYVFWYQQVLKNEFKFLISFQNENVFDETGMPKERFSAKCLPNSPCSLEIQATKLEDSAVYFCASTRTSSGANVLTFGAGSRLTVL.

V usage is TRBV2 and J usage is TRBJ1-1; no reliable D call. This CDR3 contains 15 residues. The germline V gene encodes CDR1 SNHLY and CDR2 FYNNEI. V was trimmed by 3 bases and J by 5 bases, leaving 16 bases between them. The chain's CDR3 is CASSDGRRSGTEAFF. The CDR3 DNA follows: TGTGCCAGCAGTGATGGTCGGCGGAGCGGGACTGAAGCTTTCTTT.

J is TRBJ2-2 and V is TRBV2; no definite D call. Germline-derived CDR1 and CDR2 are SNHLY and FYNNEI. Trimming shortened V by 3 bases and J by 4 bases, and 6 bases separated the two germline ends. The CDR3 covers 13 residues. CDR3 coding DNA: TGTGCCAGCAGTGAGTACAGCACCGGGGAGCTGTTTTTT. This translates into CASSEYSTGELFF.

The chain carries TRBV6-1 and TRBJ2-7; TRBD1 matches 8 bases. The CDR3 runs 14 residues. Trimming cost V 6 bases and J 5 bases; bases outside gene matches: 9. Germline lookup yields CDR1 MNHNS and CDR2 SASEGT. The CDR3 DNA is TGTGCCAGCAGCCGGAGGACAGGGAATGACGAGCAGTACTTC. Protein product: CASSRRTGNDEQYF.

V gene TRBV4-1 combines with J gene TRBJ1-2, with 7 nucleotides matching TRBD1. CDR3 length: 14 residues. CDR1 and CDR2 (germline): MGHRA, YSYEKL. Losses at the gene ends were 3 bases for V and 4 bases for J; bases not matched to a gene: 5. CDR3 sequence (DNA): TGCGCCAGCAGCCACACAGGGGTTACCTATGGCTACACCTTC. Its translation is CASSHTGVTYGYTF.

This clone was found a few times. The chain combines TRBV19 with TRBJ1-5; D perhaps matches TRBD1 (6 bases). Germline V gives CDR1 LNHDA, CDR2 SQIVND (reference sequence). Trimming removed 3 bases from V and 3 bases from J, with 9 bases in between. There are 14 residues in the CDR3. In DNA form, the CDR3 reads TGTGCCAGTAGTATCAGGGACACCAATCAGCCCCAGCATTTT. As protein: CASSIRDTNQPQHF.

The chain employs TRBV5-6 and TRBJ2-5; D possibly corresponds to TRBD2 (6 bases). The V gene's germline CDR1 is SGHDT and CDR2 YYEEEE. The V and J ends lost 1 base and 5 bases respectively, with 12 bases between them. This CDR3 has 14 amino acids. The CDR3 DNA is TGTGCCAGCAGCTTGCCCGGACTAATGGAGACCCAGTACTTC. It specifies CASSLPGLMETQYF.